This T cell receptor (beta chain) is from a study of CD8 T cells in Susac syndrome. Study outcomes and limitations: The authors acknowledged that their TCR sequencing and HLA analysis involved a relatively small number of individuals.

This clonotype was detected only once. Antigen unknown. TCR beta from blood CD8+ and CD4+ T cells was sequenced. Both CD4+ and CD8+ T cells were negatively isolated, and TEMRA cells underwent FACS enrichment. Reverse transcription of about 0.5 to 1 ug RNA was carried out with random hexamers. Amplification of TCR beta CDR3 by immunoSEQ multiplex PCR spanned 54 Vbeta and 13 Jbeta. TCRdb re-called the immunoSEQ multiplex PCR reads with MiXCR, one entry per CDR3 protein. In the table there are tens of thousands of distinct CDR3 sequences, more than 85% of which are singletons. Germline V gene sequence: CDR1 DFQATT, CDR2 SNEGSKA (reference sequence). The CDR3 has 12 amino acids. The trim removed 6 bases at V and 3 bases at J, leaving 2 bases unmatched.

Sequenced input: CD8+ T cells from PBMCs. V usage is TRBV20-1 and J usage is TRBJ1-1, with TRBD1 matching over 9 bases. This clonotype was obtained from a human donor in good health. The DNA of the CDR3 is TGCAGTGCGGGACAGGGACACACTGAAGCTTTCTTT. This gives the protein CSAGQGHTEAFF.